This T cell receptor (beta chain) was identified in a study of patients and donors after allogeneic stem cell transplantation. This clonotype has a count of ten or more. An end of the junction differs from the germline gene, which may be a read error. The CDR3 runs to 14 residues. Via MiXCR, TCRdb re-called the RT-PCR reads, giving one row per CDR3 protein. The table shows tens of thousands of distinct CDR3 sequences, with around 48% occurring only once. The chain has TRBV12-3 or TRBV12-4 and TRBJ1-1; 7 bases line up with TRBD1. The specimen sequenced was blood, either unsorted or a sorted T cell fraction (not recorded which). The source of this sequence is a human donor who was either an allogeneic HSCT recipient or a stem cell or donor lymphocyte infusion donor (not recorded which). It is not recorded whose cells these are; they may come from a transplant donor. As DNA, the CDR3 is TGCGCCAGCAGCTTGGGGACAGAGAACACTGAAGCTTTCTTT. Its translation: CASSLGTENTEAFF.